The 12 T cell receptor beta chains in this list originate from one sample, sequenced in a study of blood T cell repertoires in COVID-19. The repertoire was sequenced with immunoSEQ multiplex PCR; TCRdb's copy has only in-frame clones and lacks some. Here the sample spans more than 65,000 clones, around three quarters being singletons. The specimen was peripheral blood. All receptors come from a woman older than 75 with active or convalescent COVID-19.

This rearrangement joins TRBV5-1 to TRBJ1-2; D remains ambiguous. Trimming removed 4 bases from V and 8 bases from J, with 15 bases in between. The CDR3 covers 13 residues. Germline assignment: CDR1 SGHRS and CDR2 YFSETQ. The DNA for the CDR3 is TGCGCCAGCAGCCTGGATGACATGCGCGGCTACACCTTC. Translating gives CASSLDDMRGYTF.

The chain recombines TRBV13 with TRBJ2-2; perhaps TRBD1 as D (6 bases). Germline CDR1 PRHDT, CDR2 FYEKMQ (reference sequence). This CDR3 spans 14 amino acids. Trimming left V 4 bases short and J 5 bases short, with 11 bases between. CDR3 DNA sequence: TGTGCCAGCAGCTCCCACAGGGAGACCGGGGAGCTGTTTTTT. It translates to CASSSHRETGELFF.

This clone was found many times. The genes are TRBV11-3 and TRBJ1-1; D is unclear. Trimming shortened V by 0 bases and J by 10 bases, and 12 bases separated the two germline ends. The CDR3 loop spans 13 amino acids. Per the germline V gene, CDR1 is SGHNT and CDR2 is YENEEA. The CDR3, as DNA: TGTGCCAGCAGCTTAGATCAGAGGAGCAGAGCTTTCTTT. It translates to CASSLDQRSRAFF. Full variable domain (rest looked up from reference TRBV11-3 and TRBJ1-1): EAGVVQSPRYKIIEKKQPVAFWCNPISGHNTLYWYLQNLGQGPELLIRYENEEAVDDSQLPKDRFSAERLKGVDSTLKIQPAELGDSAVYLCASSLDQRSRAFFGQGTRLTVV.

This chain connects TRBV4-3 to TRBJ1-2; maybe TRBD1 (6 bases). Looked up from germline, CDR1 is LGHNA and CDR2 is YSLEER. The germline V and J ends were trimmed by 0 bases and 4 bases, with 9 bases remaining between them. This CDR3 region has 14 residues. The DNA of the CDR3 is TGCGCCAGCAGCCAAGATCAGGGGCTCTATGGCTACACCTTC. Translating gives CASSQDQGLYGYTF.

The CDR3 DNA reads as TGTGCCAGCAGCTTCTCGAACGGACAGGGAGGGGAGACCCAGTACTTC. This translates into CASSFSNGQGGETQYF. The chain is built from TRBV7-2 and TRBJ2-5; TRBD1 is a possible D gene (8 bases). There are 16 residues in the CDR3. The germline V gene has CDR1 SGHTA and CDR2 FQGNSA. V lost 3 bases and J 5 bases, leaving 19 bases between the germline ends.

V and J are TRBV7-9 and TRBJ2-7, with 8 bases lining up with TRBD1. Germline V CDR1 and CDR2: SEHNR, FQNEAQ (reference sequence). There are 13 residues in the CDR3. V gave up 11 bases and J gave up 6 bases; unmatched junction bases: 12. CDR3 nucleotide sequence: TGTGCCGGGGGAAGGACAGGGAGTTTCGAGCAGTACTTC. Protein product: CAGGRTGSFEQYF.

This rearrangement joins TRBV7-2 to TRBJ1-4, with D maybe TRBD1 (5 bases). The CDR3 sequence is 15 residues long. Germline loops: CDR1 SGHTA, CDR2 FQGNSA. Trimming took off 5 bases at V and 8 bases at J, with 18 bases between the two ends. The CDR3 DNA reads TGTGCCAGCAGCACCCAATCAGGGCTCGGAGAAAAACTGTTTTTT. The encoded protein is CASSTQSGLGEKLFF.

The chain uses TRBV10-3 and TRBJ1-5, with 10 nucleotides matching TRBD1. Germline values: CDR1 ENHRY, CDR2 SYGVKD. Germline trimming cut 8 bases from V and 2 bases from J; bases unmatched to any gene: 3. This CDR3 spans 14 amino acids. The CDR3 sequence is CAIAGTGGNQPQHF. DNA of the CDR3: TGTGCCATCGCGGGGACAGGGGGCAATCAGCCCCAGCATTTT.

The V call is TRBV5-4, the J call TRBJ1-1; TRBD1 agrees at 9 bases. V lost 3 bases to trimming and J lost 5 bases; unmatched junction nucleotides: 5. Germline V lookup: CDR1 SGHNT, CDR2 YYREEE (reference sequence). The CDR3 runs to 14 residues. DNA of the CDR3: TGTGCCAGCAGCTATGACAGGGGGGAGACTGAAGCTTTCTTT. Protein: CASSYDRGETEAFF.

A single count supports this clone. The chain joins TRBV3-1 (or the pseudogene TRBV3-2) to TRBJ2-1; D possibly corresponds to TRBD1 (5 bases). Trimming stripped 3 bases from V and 0 bases from J, with 9 bases between. Germline V gene sequence: CDR1 LGHDT, CDR2 YNNKEL (reference sequence). This CDR3 comprises 15 residues. CDR3 sequence reads: CASSQRTPSYNEQFF. The CDR3 nucleotides are TGTGCCAGCAGCCAGCGGACACCCTCCTACAATGAGCAGTTCTTC.

The rearrangement links TRBV5-5 to TRBJ1-2, with D unclear. Trimming took off 0 bases at V and 4 bases at J, with 13 bases between the two ends. Germline V gives CDR1 SGHKS, CDR2 YYEKEE (reference sequence). The CDR3 has 15 amino acids. The CDR3 coding sequence is TGTGCCAGCAGCTTGGGGGCCAGACCTTTCTATGGCTACACCTTC. Translated, it gives CASSLGARPFYGYTF.

The rearrangement uses TRBV6-5 and TRBJ2-5, with 9 positions matching TRBD1. The CDR3 is 15 residues long. The V gene's germline CDR1 is MNHEY and CDR2 SVGAGI. Losses at the gene ends were 2 bases for V and 2 bases for J; bases not matched to a gene: 3. The CDR3 loop reads CASSYRGQGQETQYF. CDR3 DNA sequence: TGTGCCAGCAGTTACAGGGGACAGGGTCAAGAGACCCAGTACTTC.